Shown below are 21 T cell receptor beta chains from a single sample sequenced in a study of CD8+CD57+ T cells in acquired aplastic anemia. Patients who underwent sequencing had shown CD8+CD57+ cell expansion by flow cytometry. Genomic DNA, serving as template, underwent TCR beta VDJ and CDR3 profiling. Each CDR3 protein is one row after TCRdb ran MiXCR on the reads. The sample carries roughly 500,000 distinct CDR3 sequences, 25% to 40% recorded once. Input material: sorted CD4+, CD8+, or CD8+CD57+ T cells (not recorded which) from PBMCs. The origin of the receptors is a human donor with aplastic anemia.

In the case of this clonotype: With a much larger clone just one base away, this may be a read error. The chain employs TRBV2 and TRBJ2-3; no reliable D call. Looked up from germline, CDR1 is SNHLY and CDR2 is FYNNEI. The CDR3 runs 15 residues. The CDR3 DNA reads as TGTGCCGGCAGTTCCTCTCCCCTTAGCACAGATACGCAGTATTTT. It codes for CAGSSSPLSTDTQYF.

Details on this clonotype: This may be a read error: a much more frequent sequence differs by one nucleotide. The V call is TRBV24-1, the J call TRBJ2-2; D may correspond to TRBD1 or TRBD2 (5 bases each). There are 13 residues in the CDR3. Germline V lookup: CDR1 KGHDR, CDR2 SFDVKD. The CDR3 DNA reads TGTGCCACGGCATCTAGCTACGCCGGGGCGCTGTTTTTT. It specifies CATASSYAGALFF.

The table lists this clonotype with a few counts. V and J are TRBV6-5 and TRBJ2-3; D gene unclear. Between the trimmed V and J ends, which lost 6 bases and 8 bases, there was a span of 15 bases. CDR3 length equals 13 residues. Germline V gene data show CDR1 as MNHEY and CDR2 as SVGAGI. CDR3 in DNA: TGTGCCAGCAGCTACGCGTCATCGCGTACGCAGTATTTT. Residues: CASSYASSRTQYF.

Concerning this clonotype itself: A read error may account for a junction end that differs from germline. The V call is TRBV10-3, the J call TRBJ1-2, with TRBD1 identical over 7 bases. The CDR3 covers 16 residues. Germline CDR1 ENHRY, CDR2 SYGVKD. CDR3 in DNA: TGTGCCAGCAGTTTATACAGGGGCGAAAGTAACTATGGCTACACCTTC. This translates into CASSLYRGESNYGYTF.

This clonotype was picked up many times. This sequence joins TRBV9 and TRBJ1-2; 8 bases align to TRBD1. The germline V gene encodes CDR1 SGDLS and CDR2 YYNGEE. Trimming cost V 6 bases and J 8 bases; bases outside gene matches: 12. The CDR3 totals 14 residues. As DNA, the CDR3 is TGTGCCAGCAAGGCATATCAGGGGGCAGGCGGCTACACCTTC. As protein: CASKAYQGAGGYTF.

This clonotype was seen more than once but under ten times. A clone one base away is much larger, so this may be a read error. The chain links TRBV10-3 to TRBJ1-2; no definite D call. The V gene lost 5 bases and the J gene lost 4 bases, with 20 bases spanning the gap. The CDR3 sequence is 16 residues long. Germline values: CDR1 ENHRY, CDR2 SYGVKD. The CDR3 region has the DNA TGTGCCATCAGTACCCCAGACGCTTATTTTAGCTATGGCTACACCTTC. Translation gives CAISTPDAYFSYGYTF.

The table lists this clonotype with a few counts. This may be a read error: a much more frequent sequence differs by one nucleotide. The V gene is TRBV10-2, the J gene TRBJ2-5; perhaps TRBD2 as D (7 bases). The CDR3 runs to 14 residues. From germline, CDR1 is WSHSY and CDR2 SAAADI. The V end lost 3 bases, the J end lost 11 bases, and 19 bases lay between the germline ends. In DNA form, the CDR3 reads TGCGCCAGCAGTGATTGGGGGGCGGGGGATGAGCAGTACTTC. The encoded protein is CASSDWGAGDEQYF.

The chain carries TRBV6-6 and TRBJ2-7; a weak D match, TRBD1 (6 bases). Looked up from germline, CDR1 is MNHNY and CDR2 is SVGAGI (reference sequence). The CDR3 contains 11 residues. The V and J ends lost 9 bases and 7 bases respectively, with 13 bases between them. CDR3 sequence (DNA): TGTGCCAGTGGGACACTACGGGAGCAGTACTTC. Residues: CASGTLREQYF.

This clonotype turned up a few times. The genes are TRBV20-1 and TRBJ2-2; D is possibly TRBD1 (5 bases). The CDR3 is made up of 15 amino acids. Per germline, CDR1 DFQATT and CDR2 SNEGSKA (reference sequence). V shed 5 bases and J shed 5 bases, with 18 bases lying between them. In nucleotides, the CDR3 is TGCAGTGCTGGGGCTCGGTCCGTGACAACCGGGGAGCTGTTTTTT. Translation gives CSAGARSVTTGELFF.

This sequence joins TRBV19 and TRBJ1-2; tentative D call: TRBD1 (5 bases). The CDR3 has 14 amino acids. Germline CDR1 and CDR2: LNHDA and SQIVND (reference sequence). The V end was cut by 6 bases, the J end by 8 bases, with 19 bases between. The CDR3 nucleotides read TGTGCCAGTAGACCCGACAGCTCAGAAGGGGGCTACACCTTC. It specifies CASRPDSSEGGYTF.

Turning to this clonotype: The junction departs from the called germline gene at one end, perhaps through a read error. The V and J genes are TRBV19 and TRBJ2-7; TRBD1 agrees at 7 bases. The CDR3 consists of 14 residues. Germline V gene lookup returns CDR1 LNHDA and CDR2 SQIVND (reference sequence). This CDR3 reads CPSSIRTGTYEQYF. CDR3 DNA sequence: TGTCCCAGTAGTATTAGGACAGGCACCTACGAGCAGTACTTC.

DNA of the CDR3: TGTGCCAGCAGCCCGGGTGCCCCCTTTGGAGGCTACACCTTC. This gives the protein CASSPGAPFGGYTF. The chain is built from TRBV11-2 and TRBJ1-2; D is unclear. Germline CDR1 SGHAT, CDR2 FQNNGV. The CDR3 consists of 14 residues. The germline V and J ends were trimmed by 5 bases and 8 bases, with 18 bases remaining between them.

A note on this clonotype: A much larger clone is a single base away; this may be a read error. This chain uses TRBV25-1 with TRBJ1-4; D is possibly TRBD1 (6 bases). The germline V gene has CDR1 MGHDK and CDR2 SYGVNS. This CDR3 spans 16 amino acids. V lost 0 bases to trimming and J lost 12 bases, with 20 bases between them. The DNA of the CDR3 is TGTGCCAGCAGTGAATATGGAGACAGGTTAAACGAAGAACTGTTTTTT. Its translation is CASSEYGDRLNEELFF. Full variable domain (remainder filled in from reference TRBV25-1 and TRBJ1-4): EADIYQTPRYLVIGTGKKITLECSQTMGHDKMYWYQQDPGMELHLIHYSYGVNSTEKGDLSSESTVSRIRTEHFPLTLESARPSHTSQYLCASSEYGDRLNEELFFGSGTQLSVL.

The chain uses TRBV10-3 and TRBJ2-5, with 7 positions matching TRBD2. CDR3 size: 12 residues. The V and J ends lost 10 bases and 5 bases, in that order; junction bases with no gene match: 7. The germline V gene has CDR1 ENHRY and CDR2 SYGVKD. The CDR3: CASAAAGETQYF. The CDR3 DNA reads as TGTGCCAGCGCGGCAGCGGGGGAGACCCAGTACTTC.

The chain's CDR3 is CASTGQQGLVYQPQHF. The CDR3 bases are TGTGCCAGCACCGGTCAACAGGGGTTAGTCTATCAGCCCCAGCATTTT. The V call is TRBV6-1, the J call TRBJ1-5; 7 nucleotides agree with TRBD1. CDR1 and CDR2 from the germline V gene are MNHNS and SASEGT. J lost 5 bases, V lost 7 bases, and 14 bases had no gene match. CDR3 size: 16 residues.

This clonotype was seen a few times. J is TRBJ1-5 and V is TRBV7-2; D unresolved. Trimming pared 2 bases from V and 7 bases from J, leaving 9 bases between. Looked up from germline, CDR1 is SGHTA and CDR2 is FQGNSA. The length of the CDR3 is 13 residues. The CDR3: CASSLSVRQPQHF. As DNA, the CDR3 is TGTGCCAGCAGCTTATCGGTACGCCAGCCCCAGCATTTT. Together with reference TRBV7-2 and TRBJ1-5, the CDR3 gives the full variable domain: GAGVSQSPSNKVTEKGKDVELRCDPISGHTALYWYRQSLGQGLEFLIYFQGNSAPDKSGLPSDRFSAERTGGSVSTLTIQRTQQEDSAVYLCASSLSVRQPQHFGDGTRLSIL.

V gene TRBV29-1 combines with J gene TRBJ2-7, with TRBD1 identical over 9 bases. This CDR3 comprises 13 residues. V shed 5 bases, J shed 6 bases, and the junction held 8 bases outside the gene matches. Germline V CDR1 and CDR2: SQVTM, ANQGSEA. The CDR3 sequence is CSVSRDRVGEQYF. DNA for the CDR3: TGCAGCGTTAGCCGGGACAGGGTAGGCGAGCAGTACTTC.

This clonotype was counted at least ten times. The V gene is TRBV12-3 or TRBV12-4, the J gene TRBJ1-5; no definite D call. There are 16 residues in the CDR3. The V end lost 2 bases, the J end lost 1 base, and 12 bases lay between the germline ends. This chain's CDR3 is CASSLNLGGSNQPQHF. The CDR3 DNA follows: TGTGCCAGCAGTTTAAATTTAGGAGGGAGCAATCAGCCCCAGCATTTT.

The CDR3 is CATSSDQGPAAGYTF. CDR3 nucleotides: TGTGCCACCAGCAGCGATCAGGGCCCTGCGGCTGGCTACACCTTC. The rearrangement links TRBV15 to TRBJ1-2; possibly TRBD1 for D (5 bases). The V gene's germline CDR1 is LNHNV and CDR2 YYDKDF (reference sequence). This CDR3 contains 15 residues. Trimming removed 3 bases at V and 7 bases at J, with 18 bases between.

This clonotype was observed many times. The CDR3 reads CASSPRQGAYGYTF. CDR3 DNA sequence: TGTGCCAGCAGCCCCAGACAGGGGGCCTATGGCTACACCTTC. This sequence joins TRBV7-9 and TRBJ1-2; 10 bases are shared with TRBD1. Germline CDR1 SEHNR, CDR2 FQNEAQ (reference sequence). This CDR3 has 14 amino acids. With 5 bases clipped from V and 4 bases from J, the junction kept 4 bases outside the gene matches.

This clonotype was counted at least ten times. The V and J genes are TRBV7-9 and TRBJ1-6; 7 positions match TRBD1. The CDR3 runs 15 residues. The V segment lost 5 bases and the J segment 11 bases; nucleotides outside the gene matches: 12. Germline CDR1 is SEHNR and CDR2 is FQNEAQ (reference sequence). Here the CDR3 DNA reads TGTGCCAGCAGCATAACAGGGGACCACTCGACACCCCTCCACTTT. This codes for CASSITGDHSTPLHF.